The 20 T cell receptor beta chains given below trace back to one sample, sequenced in a study of OX40 agonist ivuxolimab in advanced cancers. Profiling relied on immunoSEQ multiplex PCR, and the TCRdb table lists in-frame clones only, not all of them. The sample contains around 41,000 clones, 70% to 90% of which appear only once. The sample in question was CD4+ or CD8+ T cells sorted from blood, obtained in a trial of the OX40 agonist ivuxolimab. Receptors were obtained from an adult with an advanced solid tumor such as melanoma, head and neck, liver or kidney cancer.

The chain couples TRBV7-9 to TRBJ2-7, with TRBD1 identical over 7 bases. In germline, CDR1 is SEHNR, CDR2 FQNEAQ (reference sequence). This CDR3 comprises 15 residues. J was trimmed by 5 bases and V by 5 bases; bases with no gene match: 12. Here the CDR3 reads CASSAVWGQRNEQYF. CDR3 bases: TGTGCCAGCAGCGCCGTTTGGGGACAGAGAAACGAGCAGTACTTC. Together with reference TRBV7-9 and TRBJ2-7, the CDR3 gives the full variable domain: DTGVSQNPRHKITKRGQNVTFRCDPISEHNRLYWYRQTLGQGPEFLTYFQNEAQLEKSRLLSDRFSAERPKGSFSTLEIQRTEQGDSAMYLCASSAVWGQRNEQYFGPGTRLTVT.

In nucleotides, the CDR3 is TGCGCCAGCAGCCTTGGTTGGTCAGACACCGGGGAGCTGTTTTTT. It codes for CASSLGWSDTGELFF. The genes are TRBV4-1 and TRBJ2-2; the D is unclear. CDR1 is MGHRA, CDR2 YSYEKL, per germline. Trimming stripped 4 bases from V and 3 bases from J, with 12 bases between. This CDR3 has 15 amino acids.

V and J are TRBV19 and TRBJ2-7; the D is unclear. Trimming left V 10 bases short and J 1 base short, with 14 bases between. This CDR3 has 13 amino acids. From germline, CDR1 is LNHDA and CDR2 SQIVND (reference sequence). The CDR3 sequence is CAISRGGSYEQYF. CDR3 DNA: TGTGCCATCTCTCGCGGCGGTTCCTACGAGCAGTACTTC.

The CDR3 DNA is TGTGCCTGGAGTACGGTTGGGCCCGAGCAGTACTTC. This sequence encodes CAWSTVGPEQYF. J is TRBJ2-7 and V is TRBV30; the D is unclear. Germline CDR1 and CDR2: GTSNPN and SVGIG (reference sequence). Trimming removed 2 bases at V and 6 bases at J, with 11 bases between. The CDR3 has 12 amino acids.

J is TRBJ1-4 and V is TRBV9; the D gene is possibly TRBD1 (6 bases). There are 19 residues in the CDR3. Deletions cut 1 base from V and 4 bases from J, with 23 bases between. Germline loops: CDR1 SGDLS, CDR2 YYNGEE. CDR3 region: CASSVTSRGQGRHNEKLFF. Written as DNA, the CDR3 is TGTGCCAGCAGCGTAACCTCCAGGGGACAAGGGAGGCATAATGAAAAACTGTTTTTT.

The chain joins TRBV10-3 to TRBJ2-3; 10 bases match TRBD2. CDR3 length: 15 amino acids. Germline loops: CDR1 ENHRY, CDR2 SYGVKD. The J segment lost 4 bases and the V segment lost 3 bases, leaving 4 bases of the junction unmatched. CDR3 residues: CAISEASGSSDTQYF. CDR3 bases: TGTGCCATCAGTGAAGCTAGCGGGAGCTCAGATACGCAGTATTTT.

The chain employs TRBV7-9 and TRBJ1-5; 8 nucleotides match TRBD1. J lost 2 bases, V lost 5 bases, and 2 bases had no gene match. CDR1 is SEHNR, CDR2 FQNEAQ, per germline (reference sequence). The CDR3 covers 14 residues. CDR3 amino acids: CASSGQGGNQPQHF. In DNA form, the CDR3 reads TGTGCCAGCAGCGGACAGGGAGGCAATCAGCCCCAGCATTTT.

The gene calls are TRBV6-6 and TRBJ1-1, with D unclear. Germline V CDR1 and CDR2: MNHNY, SVGAGI (reference sequence). Between the trimmed V and J ends, which lost 7 bases and 5 bases, there was a span of 14 bases. The CDR3 runs 13 residues. The CDR3 region is CASTLGGQTEAFF. DNA for the CDR3: TGTGCCAGCACCCTCGGAGGGCAGACTGAAGCTTTCTTT.

This clone was seen once. The chain links TRBV19 to TRBJ1-1; a weak D match, TRBD1 (6 bases). The CDR3 is 13 residues long. Germline values: CDR1 LNHDA, CDR2 SQIVND (reference sequence). V was cut by 5 bases and J by 8 bases, with 15 bases left in between. The CDR3 DNA is TGTGCCAGTAGTCCCACGGGACAAAGGGAAGCTTTCTTT. Amino acids: CASSPTGQREAFF.

The rearrangement uses TRBV6-1 and TRBJ1-2, with D perhaps TRBD1 (5 bases). V was trimmed by 0 bases and J by 10 bases, leaving 6 bases between them. Germline loops: CDR1 MNHNS, CDR2 SASEGT. CDR3 size: 11 residues. DNA of the CDR3: TGTGCCAGCAGTGAAGCGGGACCCTACACCTTC. Translation: CASSEAGPYTF.

The chain has TRBV7-8 and TRBJ1-4, with D unresolved. Germline values: CDR1 SGHVS, CDR2 FQNEAQ. V dropped 2 bases and J dropped 7 bases, with 8 bases sitting between them. CDR3 length: 13 residues. CDR3 DNA: TGTGCCAGCAGCTTATCGGGATTTGAAAAACTGTTTTTT. It codes for CASSLSGFEKLFF.

Here the CDR3 reads CAISLGGEETQYF. The CDR3 nucleotides are TGTGCCATCAGCCTCGGAGGTGAAGAGACCCAGTACTTC. The chain is built from TRBV10-3 and TRBJ2-5, with D perhaps TRBD2 (5 bases). V lost 6 bases and J lost 3, with 11 bases in between. Germline CDR1 ENHRY, CDR2 SYGVKD. This CDR3 contains 13 residues.

The chain combines TRBV7-3 with TRBJ1-1, with a tentative D call TRBD1 (5 bases). The CDR3 covers 13 residues. Germline V gene lookup returns CDR1 SGHTA and CDR2 FQGTGA. Deletions cut 2 bases from V and 10 bases from J, with 14 bases between. CDR3: CASSLLGEGVAFF. The DNA for the CDR3 is TGTGCCAGCAGCTTATTGGGGGAAGGTGTAGCTTTCTTT.

This clone has a handful of counts. The V gene is TRBV5-4, the J gene TRBJ1-2; 9 bases map to TRBD1. Looked up from germline, CDR1 is SGHNT and CDR2 is YYREEE (reference sequence). The CDR3 covers 15 residues. V gave up 2 bases and J gave up 4 bases; unmatched junction bases: 6. CDR3 nucleotide sequence: TGTGCCAGCAGCTTCCAGGACAGGGGCGGCTATGGCTACACCTTC. Its protein product is CASSFQDRGGYGYTF.

V and J are TRBV5-1 and TRBJ1-1; D gene uncertain. Germline V lookup: CDR1 SGHRS, CDR2 YFSETQ. This CDR3 is 15 amino acids long. Trimming left V 4 bases short and J 5 bases short, with 18 bases between. The CDR3 DNA reads as TGCGCCAGCAGCCCGCGAGGCTCAAGGGATACTGAAGCTTTCTTT. Translated: CASSPRGSRDTEAFF.

The table lists this clone with a count of one. This chain links TRBV12-5 with TRBJ2-7; a weak D match, TRBD1 (5 bases). CDR1 is LGHNT and CDR2 is FRNRAP in the germline V gene. The CDR3 has 12 residues. Trimming took off 11 bases at V and 2 bases at J, with 13 bases between the two ends. The CDR3 protein is CASQGSAYEQYF. The CDR3 region has the DNA TGTGCTTCCCAGGGATCTGCCTACGAGCAGTACTTC.

The V and J genes are TRBV28 and TRBJ1-1; TRBD1 matches at 8 bases. Germline V gene sequence: CDR1 MDHEN, CDR2 SYDVKM. The V gene end was trimmed by 6 bases and the J gene end by 4 bases; junction bases not matched to a gene: 7. The CDR3 is made up of 14 amino acids. This CDR3 is CASSTGTGITEAFF. CDR3 coding DNA: TGTGCCAGCAGCACTGGGACAGGAATCACTGAAGCTTTCTTT.

V gene TRBV7-9 combines with J gene TRBJ1-2, with TRBD1 matching over 7 bases. Per germline, CDR1 SEHNR and CDR2 FQNEAQ (reference sequence). The CDR3 is made up of 13 amino acids. The junction had 6 bases not matched to a gene; V was cut back by 5 bases and J by 6 bases. The CDR3 protein is CASSADRFHGYTF. Written as DNA, the CDR3 is TGTGCCAGCAGCGCGGACAGGTTCCATGGCTACACCTTC.

The J gene is TRBJ2-2, the V gene TRBV7-2, with D perhaps TRBD2 (6 bases). This CDR3 has 15 residues. Germline V CDR1 and CDR2: SGHTA, FQGNSA. The V end lost 4 bases, the J end lost 1 base, and 10 bases lay between the germline ends. CDR3 protein: CASSSFSGNTGELFF. The CDR3 DNA is TGTGCCAGCAGCTCATTTAGCGGGAACACCGGGGAGCTGTTTTTT.

V gene TRBV6-5 combines with J gene TRBJ1-5; D unresolved. The CDR3 covers 12 residues. Germline V gives CDR1 MNHEY, CDR2 SVGAGI. The germline V and J ends were trimmed by 5 bases and 4 bases, with 6 bases remaining between them. The CDR3 DNA reads as TGTGCCAGCAGTACGCGGAATCAGCCCCAGCATTTT. Translation: CASSTRNQPQHF.